This T cell receptor beta chain is drawn from a study of early T cells in non-severe SARS-CoV-2 infection. Individual cDNA molecules were tagged with unique molecular identifiers. Via MiXCR, TCRdb re-called the 5' RACE reads, giving one row per CDR3 protein. The data contain more than 75,000 distinct CDR3 sequences, 12% to 15% of them singletons. With 5 bases clipped from V and 7 bases from J, the junction kept 6 bases outside the gene matches. Per germline, CDR1 SGHVS and CDR2 FNYEAQ. The CDR3 consists of 14 residues. This sequence originates from an adult who was a healthcare worker with PCR-confirmed SARS-CoV-2 infection or an uninfected control (not recorded which). Sequenced input: whole blood. V usage is TRBV7-6 and J usage is TRBJ1-4, with 8 nucleotides matching TRBD1. The CDR3 sequence: CASSARQGSEKLFF. The CDR3 nucleotides read TGTGCCAGCAGCGCCCGACAGGGGAGTGAAAAACTGTTTTTT.